This T cell receptor beta chain comes out of a study of Ad26.COV2.S vaccination and SARS-CoV-2 variants. With 3 bases removed from V and 3 bases from J, the gap between germline ends came to 8 bases. Looked up from germline, CDR1 is SGHTA and CDR2 is FQGNSA. There are 14 residues in the CDR3. Profiling relied on immunoSEQ multiplex PCR, and the TCRdb table lists in-frame clones only, not all of them. The sample includes about 420,000 clones, approximately 87% seen only once; the top ten take 3.5% to 4%. Treatment noted: about 20 received Ad26.COV2.S at low or high dose, single or two shots; 5 received placebo; per-sample allocation not given. It was on day 63 after the first vaccine or placebo injection that samples were taken.

Sample: peripheral blood, taken in a trial of Ad26.COV2.S vaccine versus placebo. This receptor was obtained from a person between 18 and 65 years old who received the Ad26.COV2.S COVID-19 vaccine or a placebo. The chain couples TRBV7-2 to TRBJ2-2, with D hard to call. This CDR3 reads CASSFKSYTGELFF. Written as DNA, the CDR3 is TGTGCCAGCAGCTTTAAATCTTACACCGGGGAGCTGTTTTTT.